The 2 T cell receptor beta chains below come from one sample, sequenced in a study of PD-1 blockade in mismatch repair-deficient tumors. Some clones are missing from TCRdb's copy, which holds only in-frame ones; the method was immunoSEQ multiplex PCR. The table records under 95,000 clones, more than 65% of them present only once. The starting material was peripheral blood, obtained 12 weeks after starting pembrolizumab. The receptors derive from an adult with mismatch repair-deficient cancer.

The CDR3 bases are TGTGCCAGCAGTGAAAAGCGGCCCTCTTGGTCTGGAAACACCATATATTTT. This encodes CASSEKRPSWSGNTIYF. This chain joins TRBV2 and TRBJ1-3; D call uncertain. In germline, CDR1 is SNHLY, CDR2 FYNNEI. The CDR3 consists of 17 residues. The V gene lost 2 bases and the J gene lost 1 base, with 15 bases spanning the gap.

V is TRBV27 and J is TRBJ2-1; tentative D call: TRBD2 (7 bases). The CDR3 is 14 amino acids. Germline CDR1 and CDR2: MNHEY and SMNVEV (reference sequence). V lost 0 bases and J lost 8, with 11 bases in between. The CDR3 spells CASSLSSRGHEQFF. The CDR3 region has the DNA TGTGCCAGCAGTTTATCGTCGCGGGGGCATGAGCAGTTCTTC.